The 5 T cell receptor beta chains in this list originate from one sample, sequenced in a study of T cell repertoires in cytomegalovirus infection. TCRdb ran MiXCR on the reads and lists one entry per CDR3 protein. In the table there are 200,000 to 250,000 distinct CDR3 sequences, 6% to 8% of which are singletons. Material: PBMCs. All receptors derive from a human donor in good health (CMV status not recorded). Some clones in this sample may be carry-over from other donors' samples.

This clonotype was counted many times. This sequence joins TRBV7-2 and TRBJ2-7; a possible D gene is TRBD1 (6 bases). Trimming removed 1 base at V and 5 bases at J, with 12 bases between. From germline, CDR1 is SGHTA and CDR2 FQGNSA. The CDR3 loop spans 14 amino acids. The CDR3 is CASSLDRVKDEQYF. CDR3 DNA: TGTGCCAGCAGCTTAGACAGGGTTAAGGACGAGCAGTACTTC.

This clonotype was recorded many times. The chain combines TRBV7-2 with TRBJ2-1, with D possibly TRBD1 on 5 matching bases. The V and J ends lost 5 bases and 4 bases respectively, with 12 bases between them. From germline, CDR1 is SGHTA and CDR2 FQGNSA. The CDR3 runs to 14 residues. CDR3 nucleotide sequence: TGTGCCAGCAGCCAATTTGACAGTTACAATGAGCAGTTCTTC. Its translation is CASSQFDSYNEQFF.

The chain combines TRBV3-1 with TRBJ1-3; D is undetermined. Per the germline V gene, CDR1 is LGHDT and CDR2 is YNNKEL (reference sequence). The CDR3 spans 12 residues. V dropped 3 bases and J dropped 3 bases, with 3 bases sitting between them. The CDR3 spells CASSHGGNTIYF. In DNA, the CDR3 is TGTGCCAGCAGCCACGGTGGAAACACCATATATTTT.

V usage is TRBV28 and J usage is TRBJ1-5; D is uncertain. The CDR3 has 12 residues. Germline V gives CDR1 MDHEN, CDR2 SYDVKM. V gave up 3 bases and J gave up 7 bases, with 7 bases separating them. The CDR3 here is CASSLEVQPQHF. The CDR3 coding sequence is TGTGCCAGCAGTTTGGAAGTCCAGCCCCAGCATTTT.

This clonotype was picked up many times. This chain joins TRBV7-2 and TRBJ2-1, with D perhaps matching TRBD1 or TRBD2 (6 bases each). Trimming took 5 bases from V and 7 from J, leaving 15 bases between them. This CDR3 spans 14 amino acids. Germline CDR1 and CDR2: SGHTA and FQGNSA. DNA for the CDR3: TGTGCCAGCAGCCTACAGGGTGGGGGGAATGAGCAGTTCTTC. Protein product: CASSLQGGGNEQFF.